The 5 T cell receptor beta chains below all came from one sample that was sequenced in a study of T cell repertoires in cytomegalovirus infection. TCRdb re-called the reads with MiXCR, one entry per CDR3 protein. The data hold 200,000 to 250,000 distinct CDR3 sequences, with 38% observed a single time. Their antigen targets remain unknown. The specimen comprised CD8+ T cells from cultured PBMCs, sampled from culture after CMV antigen stimulation. The source of these receptors is a human donor in good health (CMV status not recorded). Some clones in this sample may be carry-over from other donors' samples.

The rearrangement links TRBV7-6 to TRBJ1-2, with D possibly matching TRBD1 (6 bases). The CDR3 length is 14 residues. Germline CDR1 and CDR2: SGHVS and FNYEAQ. The V and J ends lost 2 bases and 6 bases respectively, with 13 bases between them. The CDR3 region is CASSLPYEGDGYTF. CDR3 in DNA: TGTGCCAGCAGCTTACCCTATGAGGGGGATGGCTACACCTTC.

The chain combines TRBV20-1 with TRBJ2-1, with 10 bases matching TRBD1. J gave up 8 bases and V 0 bases, and 7 bases lay outside the gene matches. Germline CDR1 DFQATT, CDR2 SNEGSKA (reference sequence). The CDR3 runs to 15 residues. CDR3 sequence: CSARDGQGVGDEQFF. CDR3 bases: TGCAGTGCTAGAGACGGACAGGGGGTGGGCGATGAGCAGTTCTTC.

This clonotype was recorded once. The V gene is TRBV15, the J gene TRBJ2-3; 13 nucleotides agree with TRBD2. The J segment lost 0 bases and the V segment lost 6 bases, leaving 9 bases of the junction unmatched. Germline CDR1 LNHNV, CDR2 YYDKDF (reference sequence). The CDR3 loop spans 18 amino acids. CDR3 amino acids: CATSLTGTSGVSTDTQYF. The CDR3 DNA sequence: TGTGCCACCAGTCTCACCGGGACTAGCGGGGTTAGCACAGATACGCAGTATTTT.

The chain carries TRBV7-6 and TRBJ2-1; TRBD2 is a possible D gene (5 bases). Trimming cost V 5 bases and J 0 bases, with 17 bases left between them. CDR1 is SGHVS, CDR2 FNYEAQ, per germline. CDR3 length equals 17 residues. CDR3 residues: CASSPPEGRSSYNEQFF. The CDR3 DNA reads TGTGCCAGCAGCCCCCCTGAGGGCCGGAGCTCCTACAATGAGCAGTTCTTC.

This clonotype has only a few counts. CDR3: CASSLLDTDTQYF. The CDR3, as DNA: TGTGCCAGCAGCTTATTGGATACAGATACGCAGTATTTT. The chain links TRBV7-3 to TRBJ2-3, with no clear D. V was cut by 2 bases and J by 3 bases, with 6 bases left in between. This CDR3 comprises 13 residues. Germline values: CDR1 SGHTA, CDR2 FQGTGA.